These 27 T cell receptor beta chains came from one sample sequenced in a study of cytomegalovirus exposure and HLA in healthy donors. The PCR ran on 60 Vbeta and 13 Jbeta primers. Assay used: immunoSEQ multiplex PCR; TCRdb lists only in-frame clones, some missing. This table holds some 70,000 clones, just over 75% found once. Sequencing input: PBMCs. The receptors here all came from a man aged 50 to 60 in good health and CMV-seronegative.

The chain uses TRBV5-1 and TRBJ2-7; 7 nucleotides match TRBD2. V lost 1 base and J lost 2; bases outside the gene matches: 6. Germline CDR1 SGHRS, CDR2 YFSETQ. The CDR3 loop spans 15 amino acids. The CDR3 coding sequence is TGCGCCAGCAGCTTGTGGGGGGGAGGGGCCTACGAGCAGTACTTC. As protein: CASSLWGGGAYEQYF.

The chain is built from TRBV28 and TRBJ2-2; 10 nucleotides match TRBD1. The CDR3 has 17 amino acids. V lost 3 bases, J lost 2 bases, and 6 bases stayed unmatched. CDR1 MDHEN and CDR2 SYDVKM come from the germline V gene. The CDR3 loop is CASSFSGQGPNTGELFF. The CDR3, as DNA: TGTGCCAGCAGTTTCTCGGGACAGGGGCCTAACACCGGGGAGCTGTTTTTT.

This chain connects TRBV30 to TRBJ2-7; D perhaps matches TRBD2 (5 bases). V was pared by 4 bases and J by 2 bases, with 12 bases between. CDR1 is GTSNPN, CDR2 SVGIG, per germline (reference sequence). The CDR3 is 13 residues long. The CDR3 sequence is CAWNVAGPYEQYF. DNA of the CDR3: TGTGCCTGGAACGTCGCGGGTCCCTACGAGCAGTACTTC.

V and J are TRBV10-2 and TRBJ1-2; D is ambiguous. The CDR3 spans 13 residues. The V end was cut by 2 bases, the J end by 8 bases, with 12 bases between. The germline gives CDR1 WSHSY, CDR2 SAAADI. In DNA form, the CDR3 reads TGCGCCAGCAGTGAGCGAGGGTTCGCGGGCTACACCTTC. Encoded protein: CASSERGFAGYTF.

CDR3 in DNA: TGCGCCAGCAGCCAAGGAATCGCGGGGGGAATAGGGGAGCTGTTTTTT. Protein product: CASSQGIAGGIGELFF. The chain recombines TRBV4-1 with TRBJ2-2; 8 bases are shared with TRBD2. The germline V gene has CDR1 MGHRA and CDR2 YSYEKL. The CDR3 length is 16 residues. The V gene end was trimmed by 1 base and the J gene end by 8 bases; junction bases not matched to a gene: 9.

The chain combines TRBV18 with TRBJ1-4; no clear D gene. Germline CDR1 KGHSH, CDR2 LQKENI. Trimming removed 3 bases at V and 5 bases at J, with 13 bases between. The CDR3 totals 15 residues. The CDR3 nucleotides are TGTGCCAGCTCACCTGGCACATCCTCAAATGAAAAACTGTTTTTT. Translating gives CASSPGTSSNEKLFF.

The rearrangement joins TRBV6-1 to TRBJ2-2, with D possibly matching TRBD1 (6 bases). Germline V gives CDR1 MNHNS, CDR2 SASEGT. Deletions cut 3 bases from V and 2 bases from J, with 13 bases between. The CDR3 consists of 16 residues. CDR3 sequence: CASSDRTVSNTGELFF. The CDR3, as DNA: TGTGCCAGCAGTGATCGGACAGTTTCCAACACCGGGGAGCTGTTTTTT.

The rearrangement joins TRBV7-6 to TRBJ2-7; a possible D gene is TRBD1 (6 bases). Trimming pared 4 bases from V and 1 base from J, leaving 14 bases between. The germline CDR1 and CDR2 sequences are SGHVS and FNYEAQ. The CDR3 covers 15 residues. DNA of the CDR3: TGTGCCAGCAGCTCCGACCCCAGGGGATCCTACGAGCAGTACTTC. Its translation is CASSSDPRGSYEQYF.

This clone was counted between two and nine times. This chain connects TRBV7-2 to TRBJ2-3; 8 nucleotides line up with TRBD2. The CDR3 has 15 amino acids. Germline CDR1 is SGHTA and CDR2 is FQGNSA. The ends lost 5 bases at V and 3 bases at J; junction bases unmatched: 7. The CDR3 protein is CASSPSGSWTDTQYF. For the CDR3, the DNA is TGTGCCAGCAGCCCGAGCGGGAGTTGGACAGATACGCAGTATTTT. The full variable domain, rest sourced from reference TRBV7-2 and TRBJ2-3, is GAGVSQSPSNKVTEKGKDVELRCDPISGHTALYWYRQSLGQGLEFLIYFQGNSAPDKSGLPSDRFSAERTGGSVSTLTIQRTQQEDSAVYLCASSPSGSWTDTQYFGPGTRLTVL.

The CDR3 loop reads CASSQNGQERIKQYF. The CDR3 DNA reads as TGTGCCAGCAGCCAGAACGGACAGGAGAGAATAAAGCAGTACTTC. The chain uses TRBV14 and TRBJ2-7, with 7 bases that match TRBD1. Germline V gene sequence: CDR1 SGHDN, CDR2 FVKESK. This CDR3 is built from 15 residues. V lost 3 bases and J lost 8; bases outside the gene matches: 13. The variable domain in full, with the rest retrieved from reference TRBV14 and TRBJ2-7, is EAGVTQFPSHSVIEKGQTVTLRCDPISGHDNLYWYRRVMGKEIKFLLHFVKESKQDESGMPNNRFLAERTGGTYSTLKVQPAELEDSGVYFCASSQNGQERIKQYFGPGTRLTVT.

In this sample, this clone turned up a few times. V usage is TRBV7-9 and J usage is TRBJ1-3; D is unclear. Germline CDR1 and CDR2: SEHNR and FQNEAQ (reference sequence). Deletions cut 6 bases from V and 4 bases from J, with 4 bases between. The CDR3 extends over 11 amino acids. Here the CDR3 reads CASSRGNTIYF. As DNA, the CDR3 is TGTGCCAGCAGTAGAGGAAACACCATATATTTT.

This rearrangement joins TRBV2 to TRBJ1-4, with no clear D. Germline assignment: CDR1 SNHLY and CDR2 FYNNEI. The germline V and J ends were trimmed by 2 bases and 10 bases, with 14 bases remaining between them. The CDR3 length is 14 residues. The CDR3, as DNA: TGTGCCAGCAGTGAAAGTCGCTCGCGGGGAAAACTGTTTTTT. Its protein is CASSESRSRGKLFF. Based on the CDR3 plus reference TRBV2 and TRBJ1-4, the full variable domain is EPEVTQTPSHQVTQMGQEVILRCVPISNHLYFYWYRQILGQKVEFLVSFYNNEISEKSEIFDDQFSVERPDGSNFTLKIRSTKLEDSAMYFCASSESRSRGKLFFGSGTQLSVL.

The rearrangement links TRBV5-1 to TRBJ1-2; D perhaps matches TRBD1 (5 bases). The ends were cut back, 4 bases at V and 8 bases at J, with 15 bases in the middle. CDR3 length: 13 amino acids. Per the germline V gene, CDR1 is SGHRS and CDR2 is YFSETQ. The CDR3 region has the DNA TGCGCCAGCAGCCCAGACAGTCGTGGGGGCTACACCTTC. This codes for CASSPDSRGGYTF.

This sequence joins TRBV2 and TRBJ2-6; TRBD1 matches at 11 bases. The CDR3 consists of 16 residues. In germline, CDR1 is SNHLY, CDR2 FYNNEI. J gave up 2 bases and V 7 bases, and 4 bases lay outside the gene matches. The CDR3 protein is CASMDRGRTGANVLTF. Written as DNA, the CDR3 is TGTGCCAGCATGGACAGGGGGCGCACTGGGGCCAACGTCCTGACTTTC.

The chain employs TRBV18 and TRBJ1-3; D not certain. Germline CDR1 is KGHSH and CDR2 is LQKENI. Trimming removed 2 bases at V and 4 bases at J, with 12 bases between. This CDR3 spans 15 amino acids. The CDR3 protein is CASSPDGRHGNTIYF. As DNA, the CDR3 is TGTGCCAGCTCACCAGATGGAAGACACGGAAACACCATATATTTT.

The V and J genes are TRBV6-6 and TRBJ1-2; no clear D. The CDR3 has 12 amino acids. V lost 7 bases to trimming and J lost 3 bases, with 9 bases between them. Germline lookup yields CDR1 MNHNY and CDR2 SVGAGI (reference sequence). CDR3 nucleotides: TGTGCCAGCAAAGGCGGGGACTATGGCTACACCTTC. It translates to CASKGGDYGYTF.

This clone appeared once. This sequence joins TRBV28 and TRBJ1-1; TRBD1 matches at 7 bases. Germline-derived CDR1 and CDR2 are MDHEN and SYDVKM. The V and J ends lost 8 bases and 5 bases, in that order; junction bases with no gene match: 11. There are 14 residues in the CDR3. CDR3 DNA sequence: TGTGCCAGCGCCGGGACAGTCCCGGGAACTGAAGCTTTCTTT. This sequence encodes CASAGTVPGTEAFF.

V usage is TRBV28 and J usage is TRBJ1-2; unclear D gene. Germline lookup yields CDR1 MDHEN and CDR2 SYDVKM. V lost 11 bases and J 0 bases, leaving 7 bases between the germline ends. The CDR3 covers 11 residues. The CDR3 reads CAGQTNYGYTF. CDR3 DNA sequence: TGTGCCGGCCAGACTAACTATGGCTACACCTTC.

The chain recombines TRBV6-6 with TRBJ2-7; D call uncertain. This CDR3 is built from 14 residues. Germline CDR1 is MNHNY and CDR2 is SVGAGI (reference sequence). The V end was cut by 2 bases, the J end by 0 bases, with 8 bases between. CDR3 amino acids: CASSYPSSSYEQYF. CDR3 nucleotides: TGTGCCAGCAGTTACCCGAGTAGCTCCTACGAGCAGTACTTC.

This chain connects TRBV19 to TRBJ2-2, with TRBD1 identical over 8 bases. Germline V gives CDR1 LNHDA, CDR2 SQIVND (reference sequence). V lost 4 bases, J lost 7 bases, and 8 bases stayed unmatched. The CDR3 has 15 amino acids. CDR3 amino acids: CASSTSDRANGELFF. DNA of the CDR3: TGTGCCAGTAGTACCTCGGACAGGGCGAACGGGGAGCTGTTTTTT.

This chain uses TRBV7-6 with TRBJ2-1, with TRBD2 identical over 9 bases. The J segment lost 0 bases and the V segment lost 4 bases, leaving 7 bases of the junction unmatched. CDR1 is SGHVS and CDR2 is FNYEAQ in the germline V gene. This CDR3 has 17 amino acids. For the CDR3, the DNA is TGTGCCAGCAGCTCGAGGGCGGGAGGGGACTCCTACAATGAGCAGTTCTTC. Protein sequence: CASSSRAGGDSYNEQFF.

This chain joins TRBV27 and TRBJ1-2; possibly TRBD1 for D (5 bases). Germline V gives CDR1 MNHEY, CDR2 SMNVEV (reference sequence). The V end was cut by 0 bases, the J end by 2 bases, with 10 bases between. The CDR3 totals 15 residues. CDR3 sequence reads: CASSLSAGRNYGYTF. CDR3 nucleotide sequence: TGTGCCAGCAGTTTATCTGCAGGGAGGAACTATGGCTACACCTTC.

This rearrangement joins TRBV4-3 to TRBJ2-1; 9 nucleotides align to TRBD2. The V gene end was trimmed by 0 bases and the J gene end by 6 bases; junction bases not matched to a gene: 6. The germline V gene encodes CDR1 LGHNA and CDR2 YSLEER. This CDR3 is built from 16 residues. CDR3 region: CASSQDRLAGANEQFF. The DNA of the CDR3 is TGCGCCAGCAGCCAAGATAGGTTAGCGGGAGCCAATGAGCAGTTCTTC.

The gene calls are TRBV10-3 and TRBJ2-7, with TRBD1 identical over 7 bases. V dropped 4 bases and J dropped 3; count of bases not matched to a gene: 9. The CDR3 is 15 residues long. The germline V gene encodes CDR1 ENHRY and CDR2 SYGVKD. This CDR3 reads CAISALRGKDYEQYF. The DNA for the CDR3 is TGTGCCATCAGTGCTCTCAGGGGGAAAGACTACGAGCAGTACTTC.

The rearrangement links TRBV7-2 to TRBJ2-1; 9 nucleotides agree with TRBD2. The CDR3 is 15 amino acids. The germline V gene encodes CDR1 SGHTA and CDR2 FQGNSA. The J segment lost 10 bases and the V segment lost 5 bases, leaving 12 bases of the junction unmatched. The CDR3 loop is CASSPSGRTSEEQFF. CDR3 DNA sequence: TGTGCCAGCAGCCCGAGTGGGCGGACTAGCGAGGAGCAGTTCTTC. The complete variable domain, with remaining parts taken from reference TRBV7-2 and TRBJ2-1, reads GAGVSQSPSNKVTEKGKDVELRCDPISGHTALYWYRQSLGQGLEFLIYFQGNSAPDKSGLPSDRFSAERTGGSVSTLTIQRTQQEDSAVYLCASSPSGRTSEEQFFGPGTRLTVL.

The V call is TRBV6-6, the J call TRBJ1-2; 7 bases are a match to TRBD1. V shed 5 bases, J shed 7 bases, and the junction held 13 bases outside the gene matches. This CDR3 contains 15 residues. Germline lookup yields CDR1 MNHNY and CDR2 SVGAGI (reference sequence). CDR3 sequence (DNA): TGTGCCAGCAGTGAGTGGGAGACAGGGACACTTGGCTACACCTTC. Translating it yields CASSEWETGTLGYTF.

The chain uses TRBV10-3 and TRBJ2-3; no clear D. The CDR3 contains 11 residues. V was cut by 11 bases and J by 5 bases, with 11 bases left in between. Looked up from germline, CDR1 is ENHRY and CDR2 is SYGVKD. CDR3 sequence reads: CAASNRDTQYF. CDR3 coding DNA: TGTGCCGCCAGTAATCGAGATACGCAGTATTTT.